The source of this T cell receptor beta chain is a study of neoadjuvant anti-PD-1 for oral cavity cancer. Study-level background: Most patients had three to four biweekly doses of 3 mg/kg nivolumab before resection.

This clone showed up just once. The method was immunoSEQ multiplex PCR; TCRdb's version includes in-frame clones alone and lacks a portion of them. The data contain 84,000 or so clones, about 84% of them singletons. This clonotype originated in a person aged 35-80 years with oral cavity squamous cell carcinoma. Sequences were derived from PBMCs, sampled before nivolumab (anti-PD-1) treatment.

This CDR3 is CASSRAAADSYEQYF. In nucleotides, the CDR3 is TGCGCCAGCAGCCGGGCGGCGGCGGATTCCTACGAGCAGTACTTC. The chain links TRBV4-1 to TRBJ2-7; D not resolved. Germline CDR1 is MGHRA and CDR2 is YSYEKL. This CDR3 has 15 amino acids. The V end was cut by 4 bases, the J end by 1 base, with 14 bases between.